This T cell receptor beta chain was retrieved from a study of blood T cell repertoires in COVID-19. Study as a whole: Samples of COVID-19 (acute and convalescent) were obtained from the United States, Italy and Spain.

Assay: immunoSEQ multiplex PCR; the TCRdb copy retains only in-frame clones and omits some. There are about 39,000 clones in the sample; approximately 80% occur only once, and approximately 11% lies in the top ten. The CDR3 totals 11 residues. V lost 5 bases and J 7 bases, leaving 7 bases between the germline ends. From germline, CDR1 is WNHNN and CDR2 SYGVQD (reference sequence). The sequence derives from a man between 60 and 75 years old in a cohort sampled during active COVID-19. The sequenced material came from peripheral blood. The chain employs TRBV10-1 and TRBJ2-3; D is perhaps TRBD1 (6 bases). CDR3 bases: TGCGCCAGCAGTCAGGGGCATACGCAGTATTTT. It encodes CASSQGHTQYF.